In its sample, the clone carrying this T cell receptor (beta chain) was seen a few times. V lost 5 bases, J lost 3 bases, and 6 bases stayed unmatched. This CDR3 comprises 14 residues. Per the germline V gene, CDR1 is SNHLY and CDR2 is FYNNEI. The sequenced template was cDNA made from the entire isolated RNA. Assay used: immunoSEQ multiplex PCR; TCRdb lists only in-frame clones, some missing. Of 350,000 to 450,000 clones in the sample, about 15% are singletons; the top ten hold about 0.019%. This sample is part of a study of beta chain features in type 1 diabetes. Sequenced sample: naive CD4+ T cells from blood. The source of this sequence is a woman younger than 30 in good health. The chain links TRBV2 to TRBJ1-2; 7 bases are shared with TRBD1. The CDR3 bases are TGTGCCAGCAGTTCCCGACAGGGCGACTATGGCTACACCTTC. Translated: CASSSRQGDYGYTF.